The 9 T cell receptor beta chains below were found in one sample sequenced in a study of blood T cell repertoires in COVID-19 (dated by TCRdb to 2018 to 2020). The library relied on the immunoSEQ multiplex PCR assay. TCRdb limited this immuneACCESS table to in-frame rearrangements with V and J called. A share of clones is missing; checked studies link under half to unresolved V genes, and the rest is unexplained. A total of around 77,000 clones appear in this sample, approximately 90% of them only once. Together, the top ten hold roughly 5% of the sample. Material for sequencing was peripheral blood. The receptors originated from a woman in her sixties with active COVID-19.

This clone was observed a single time. The rearrangement links TRBV6-4 to TRBJ2-1; 8 bases are shared with TRBD2. Unmatched junction bases numbered 12, after V lost 6 bases and J lost 5 bases. Germline V gene sequence: CDR1 MRHNA, CDR2 SNTAGT. The CDR3 has 16 amino acids. The CDR3 region is CASRMEAGVQNNEQFF. The CDR3 bases are TGTGCCAGCAGAATGGAAGCGGGAGTACAAAACAATGAGCAGTTCTTC.

This clone showed up just a few times. The chain combines TRBV5-1 with TRBJ2-3; a possible D gene is TRBD1 (5 bases). Germline V lookup: CDR1 SGHRS, CDR2 YFSETQ. V lost 5 bases and J lost 2, with 15 bases in between. The CDR3 length is 15 residues. The CDR3 nucleotides read TGCGCCAGCAGTTTGTCAGGGATGTCCACAGATACGCAGTATTTT. Its protein product is CASSLSGMSTDTQYF.

The rearrangement uses TRBV9 and TRBJ2-4; D may be TRBD1 (5 bases). The CDR3 covers 14 residues. Germline CDR1 SGDLS, CDR2 YYNGEE. Trimming pared 4 bases from V and 1 base from J, leaving 9 bases between. This CDR3 is CASSSGSAKNIQYF. The CDR3 DNA follows: TGTGCCAGCAGCTCAGGGTCCGCCAAAAACATTCAGTACTTC.

The rearrangement uses TRBV4-2 and TRBJ2-4; TRBD1 agrees at 7 bases. Unmatched junction bases numbered 17, after V lost 6 bases and J lost 0 bases. The germline gives CDR1 LGHNA, CDR2 YNFKEQ. This CDR3 has 19 amino acids. The CDR3 region is CASSQNLRDSSLAKNIQYF. The CDR3 DNA is TGTGCCAGCAGTCAAAACCTCCGGGACAGCTCACTAGCCAAAAACATTCAGTACTTC.

This chain connects TRBV30 to TRBJ2-2; 7 positions agree with TRBD2. CDR3 length equals 15 residues. V dropped 1 base and J dropped 0; count of bases not matched to a gene: 2. CDR1 is GTSNPN and CDR2 is SVGIG in the germline V gene (reference sequence). In nucleotides, the CDR3 is TGTGCCTGGAGTGGGGACTATTCGAACACCGGGGAGCTGTTTTTT. Amino acids: CAWSGDYSNTGELFF.

This chain connects TRBV28 to TRBJ2-7; 8 bases line up with TRBD2. CDR3 length equals 15 residues. J gave up 3 bases and V 4 bases, and 8 bases lay outside the gene matches. Germline V lookup: CDR1 MDHEN, CDR2 SYDVKM. The CDR3, as DNA: TGTGCCAGCAGTTCCCCGGGAGGGCATTTCTACGAGCAGTACTTC. This gives the protein CASSSPGGHFYEQYF.

This CDR3 reads CASSHSIRPFTGELFF. The CDR3 DNA reads TGTGCCAGCAGCCACAGTATAAGGCCCTTCACCGGGGAGCTGTTTTTT. The rearrangement joins TRBV28 to TRBJ2-2; no firm D call. CDR3 length: 16 residues. Germline CDR1 and CDR2: MDHEN and SYDVKM. V shed 6 bases and J shed 4 bases, with 18 bases lying between them.

The chain recombines TRBV5-1 with TRBJ1-3, with D unresolved. The V gene lost 2 bases and the J gene lost 0 bases, with 12 bases spanning the gap. The CDR3 runs 16 residues. Per the germline V gene, CDR1 is SGHRS and CDR2 is YFSETQ. CDR3 amino acids: CASSFQPGISGNTIYF. CDR3 bases: TGCGCCAGCAGCTTTCAACCAGGAATCTCTGGAAACACCATATATTTT.

The J gene is TRBJ2-7, the V gene TRBV4-1; 7 bases are a match to TRBD1. The V gene's germline CDR1 is MGHRA and CDR2 YSYEKL. V gave up 4 bases and J gave up 1 base; unmatched junction bases: 4. The CDR3 is 14 residues long. The chain's CDR3 is CASSPRDRSYEQYF. CDR3 DNA sequence: TGCGCCAGCAGCCCCCGGGACAGATCCTACGAGCAGTACTTC.